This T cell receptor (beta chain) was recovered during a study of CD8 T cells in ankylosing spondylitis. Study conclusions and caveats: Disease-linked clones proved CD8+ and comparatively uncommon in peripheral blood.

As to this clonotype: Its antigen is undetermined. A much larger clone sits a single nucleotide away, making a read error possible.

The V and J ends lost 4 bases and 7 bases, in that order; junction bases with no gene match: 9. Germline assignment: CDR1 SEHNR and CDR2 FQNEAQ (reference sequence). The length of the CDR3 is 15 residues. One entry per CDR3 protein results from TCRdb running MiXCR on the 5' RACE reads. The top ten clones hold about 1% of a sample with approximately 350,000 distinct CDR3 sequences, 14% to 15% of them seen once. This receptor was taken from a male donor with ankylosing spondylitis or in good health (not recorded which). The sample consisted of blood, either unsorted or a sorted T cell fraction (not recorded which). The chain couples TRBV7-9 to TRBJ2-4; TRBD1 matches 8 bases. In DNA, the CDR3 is TGTGCCAGCAGCTCCCCTAGGGACAGGTTTAACATTCAGTACTTC. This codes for CASSSPRDRFNIQYF.